The clone carrying this T cell receptor beta chain was picked up a small number of times. This entry is derived from a study of tumour-infiltrating T cells in Burkitt lymphoma. Here immunoSEQ multiplex PCR was the method, and the copy in TCRdb shows in-frame clones only, minus some. The repertoire consists of about 7,100 clones, with about a sixth occurring once and the leading ten covering approximately 3%. The V and J ends lost 6 bases and 7 bases, in that order; junction bases with no gene match: 5. The CDR3 loop spans 14 amino acids. Per germline, CDR1 KGHSH and CDR2 LQKENI. The sequence derives from a human donor with diffuse large B-cell lymphoma. This chain joins TRBV18 and TRBJ2-1; 11 bases match TRBD1. The sample comprised tumor tissue. CDR3 coding DNA: TGTGCCAGCTCCCGGGACAGGGGGAATAATGAGCAGTTCTTC. It translates to CASSRDRGNNEQFF.